The source of this T cell receptor beta chain is a study of blood T cell repertoires in COVID-19. The Seattle site enrolled patients during active infection and followed them longitudinally. The repertoire was sequenced with immunoSEQ multiplex PCR; TCRdb's copy has only in-frame clones and lacks some. The profile shows about 11,000 clones, approximately 70% of them singletons. Per germline, CDR1 LGHNA and CDR2 YNFKEQ. Trimming left V 0 bases short and J 6 bases short, with 12 bases between. The CDR3 runs 14 residues. The sequence derives from a man aged 55 to 70 with COVID-19, enrolled during active disease. This chain joins TRBV4-2 and TRBJ2-7; TRBD2 might be the D (6 bases). The sequencing sample was made of peripheral blood. The CDR3 is CASSQDSEGSEQYV. The CDR3 region has the DNA TGTGCCAGCAGCCAAGATTCGGAGGGGAGCGAGCAGTACGTC.